The entry below describes one TCR beta chain. This entry comes from a study of PD-L1 blockade in urothelial cancer. Across the study: Blood underwent analysis 3 weeks (second dose) and 6 weeks after treatment began. Blood samples had a median of approximately 150,000 T cells.

Sequencing was performed with immunoSEQ multiplex PCR; in TCRdb, only in-frame clones are kept and a portion is missing. The table includes around 100,000 clones, 70% to 85% detected once. The CDR3 covers 14 residues. CDR1 SGHRS and CDR2 YFSETQ come from the germline V gene. V lost 3 bases and J lost 2; bases outside the gene matches: 4. The clonotype originates from a man aged 50 or older with urothelial cancer. The sequencing here drew on PBMCs, taken around atezolizumab (anti-PD-L1) treatment. This chain uses TRBV5-1 with TRBJ2-5, with 7 bases lining up with TRBD1. CDR3 DNA: TGCGCCAGCAGCTGGCGACAGGGACAAGAGACCCAGTACTTC. It codes for CASSWRQGQETQYF.